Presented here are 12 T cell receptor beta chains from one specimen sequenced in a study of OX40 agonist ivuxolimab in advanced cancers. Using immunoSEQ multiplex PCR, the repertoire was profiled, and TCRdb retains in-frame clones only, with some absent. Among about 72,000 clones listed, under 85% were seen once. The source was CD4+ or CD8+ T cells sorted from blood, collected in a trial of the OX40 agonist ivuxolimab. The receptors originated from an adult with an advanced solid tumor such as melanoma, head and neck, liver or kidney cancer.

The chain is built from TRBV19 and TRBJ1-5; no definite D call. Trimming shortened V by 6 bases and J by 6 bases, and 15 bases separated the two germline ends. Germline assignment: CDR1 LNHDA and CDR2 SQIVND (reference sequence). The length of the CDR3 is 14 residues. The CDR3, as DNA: TGTGCCAGTAGCCCGACCGGCGATCGTCAGCCCCAGCATTTT. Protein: CASSPTGDRQPQHF.

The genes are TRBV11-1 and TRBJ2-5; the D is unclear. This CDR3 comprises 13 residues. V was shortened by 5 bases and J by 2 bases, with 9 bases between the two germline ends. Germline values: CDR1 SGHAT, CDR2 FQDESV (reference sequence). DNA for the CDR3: TGTGCCAGCAGCCGCGGCTGGCAAGAGACCCAGTACTTC. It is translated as CASSRGWQETQYF.

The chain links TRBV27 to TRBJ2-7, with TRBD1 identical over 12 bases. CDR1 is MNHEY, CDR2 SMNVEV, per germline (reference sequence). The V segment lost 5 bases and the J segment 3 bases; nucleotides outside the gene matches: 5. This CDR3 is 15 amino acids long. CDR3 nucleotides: TGTGCCAGCAGTCGCGGGACAGGGGGCTTCTACGAGCAGTACTTC. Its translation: CASSRGTGGFYEQYF.

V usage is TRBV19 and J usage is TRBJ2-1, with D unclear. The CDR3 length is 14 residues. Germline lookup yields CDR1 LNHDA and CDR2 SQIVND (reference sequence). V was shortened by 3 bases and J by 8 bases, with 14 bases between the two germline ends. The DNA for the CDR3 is TGTGCCAGTAGTATTAGGACGGCCTGGGATGAGCAGTTCTTC. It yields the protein CASSIRTAWDEQFF.

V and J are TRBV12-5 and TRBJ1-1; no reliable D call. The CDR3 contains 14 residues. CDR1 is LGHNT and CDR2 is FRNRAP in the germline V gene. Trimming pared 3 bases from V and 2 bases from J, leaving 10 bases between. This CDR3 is CASGLERINTEAFF. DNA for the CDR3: TGTGCTAGTGGTTTAGAACGGATCAACACTGAAGCTTTCTTT.

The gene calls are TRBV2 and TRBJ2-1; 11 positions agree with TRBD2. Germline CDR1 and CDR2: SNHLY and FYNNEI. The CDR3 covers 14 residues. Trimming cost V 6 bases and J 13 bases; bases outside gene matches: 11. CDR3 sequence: CASRPGTSGGSQFF. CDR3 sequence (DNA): TGTGCCAGCAGGCCCGGGACTAGCGGCGGGTCCCAGTTCTTC.

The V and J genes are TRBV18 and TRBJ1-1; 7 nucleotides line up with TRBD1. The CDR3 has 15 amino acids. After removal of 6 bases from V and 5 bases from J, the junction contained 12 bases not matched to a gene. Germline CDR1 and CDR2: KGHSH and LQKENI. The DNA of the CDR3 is TGTGCCAGCTCCCATGAAACAGGGGAAGGAACTGAAGCTTTCTTT. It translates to CASSHETGEGTEAFF.

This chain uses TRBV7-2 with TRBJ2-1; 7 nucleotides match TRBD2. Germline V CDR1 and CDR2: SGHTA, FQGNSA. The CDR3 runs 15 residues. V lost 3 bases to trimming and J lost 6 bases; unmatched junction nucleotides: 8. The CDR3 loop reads CASSLLAGVGNEQFF. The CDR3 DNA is TGTGCCAGCAGCTTGTTGGCGGGAGTTGGCAATGAGCAGTTCTTC.

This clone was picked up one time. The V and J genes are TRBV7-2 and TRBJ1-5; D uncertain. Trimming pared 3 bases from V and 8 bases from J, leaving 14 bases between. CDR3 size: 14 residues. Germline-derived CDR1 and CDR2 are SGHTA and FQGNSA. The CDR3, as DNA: TGTGCCAGCAGCTTTTCCCCAAACCAGGAGCCCCAGCATTTT. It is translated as CASSFSPNQEPQHF.

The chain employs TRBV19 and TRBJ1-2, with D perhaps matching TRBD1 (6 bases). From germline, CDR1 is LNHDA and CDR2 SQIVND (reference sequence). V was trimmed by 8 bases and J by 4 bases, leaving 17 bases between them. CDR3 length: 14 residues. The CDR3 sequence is CASSSGAPTYGYTF. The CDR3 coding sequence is TGTGCCAGTTCCTCGGGGGCTCCCACCTATGGCTACACCTTC.

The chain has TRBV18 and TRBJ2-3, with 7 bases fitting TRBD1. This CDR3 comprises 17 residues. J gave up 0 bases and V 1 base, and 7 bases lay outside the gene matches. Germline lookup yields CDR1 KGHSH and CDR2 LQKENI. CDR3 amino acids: CASSPLPGGGSTDTQYF. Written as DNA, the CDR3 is TGTGCCAGCTCACCACTACCAGGGGGTGGGAGCACAGATACGCAGTATTTT.

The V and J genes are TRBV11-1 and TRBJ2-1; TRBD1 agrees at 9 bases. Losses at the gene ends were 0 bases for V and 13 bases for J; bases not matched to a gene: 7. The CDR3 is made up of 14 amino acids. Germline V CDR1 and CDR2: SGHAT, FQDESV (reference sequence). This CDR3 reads CASSLAYGTGLQFF. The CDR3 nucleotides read TGTGCCAGCAGCTTAGCTTATGGGACAGGGTTACAGTTCTTC.